This T cell receptor beta chain was obtained from a study of cytomegalovirus exposure and HLA in healthy donors listed by TCRdb under 2017. Study-level background: According to a later analysis, one platform produced both the approximately 110 validation repertoires and the 666 repertoires of the first cohort. The study was designed to test whether signatures of past pathogen exposure could be identified by cataloging public T cell receptors. In addition to the first cohort of approximately 670 subjects, a separate validation cohort of 100 to 150 different subjects was used. High-throughput TCR immunosequencing, statistical association of individual TCRs with disease status, and machine learning were combined to predict cytomegalovirus infection status.

Library preparation employed the immunoSEQ multiplex PCR assay. The authors' pipeline ran thus. A statistical classification framework was developed to diagnose cytomegalovirus status using the catalog of TCR beta chain sequences. Held by TCRdb, this immuneACCESS table contains in-frame sequences only and omits some clones. Under half of the omission traces to an unresolved V gene where checked; the cause of the rest is unknown. That table gives V, J and clone size, and the DNA gave D and trimming. Within this sample are fewer than 100,000 clones, with 94% of them counted one time only. The top ten clones comprise more than 2% of the sample. Study-level results and caveats: A later analysis had no HLA typing for the validation cohort, so co-occurrence there was scored across all 130 or so repertoires. The authors suggested that the approach could potentially be generalized to other disease states and immunological phenotypes. A total of 150 to 200 TCR beta chains were listed by the study as associated with cytomegalovirus. While some public TCRs were present in many individuals, most TCR sequences turned up only very rarely across donors. Cytomegalovirus status was reported to be diagnosed by the classifier with high specificity and sensitivity in both the original and validation cohorts. In vitro tests confirmed that a few of the cytomegalovirus-associated TCR beta chains recognize cytomegalovirus antigens. Subsequent analysis determined that TCRs grouped into clusters in the first cohort also showed a tendency toward co-occurrence across the approximately 110 validation repertoires, and 94% of cluster scores exceeded 0.

The donors belonged to the validation cohort of around 130 subjects, which was separate from the roughly 670-subject first cohort. The germline V gene (reference sequence) gives CDR1 as MNHNY and CDR2 as SVGAGI. V drops 2 bases and J drops 3 bases, leaving 17 bases in between. The CDR3 holds 16 amino acids from the cysteine to the phenylalanine. Just the 48-base CDR3 DNA is kept, in frame starting at base 1. Of note for this clone: Its antigen remains unidentified. No much larger clonotype is one base removed from it; base qualities were not supplied.

Sequenced material: PBMCs. The chain is assembled from TRBV6-6 and TRBJ2-7, and possibly TRBD1, on 5 matching bases. The TCR was taken from a woman aged 18-29 years in good health and CMV-seronegative. The CDR3 reads as follows: CASSYPPPDTDYEQYF. The DNA reads as follows: TGTGCCAGCAGTTACCCGCCCCCGGACACGGACTACGAGCAGTACTTC.